This TCR beta chain is drawn from a study of monozygotic twins with cystic fibrosis. Across the whole study: Around 3 micrograms of fragmented DNA underwent roughly 16 PCR cycles for library preparation.

This clone appeared once. What it binds is not known. Broader study findings: Median Simpson clonality of approximately 0.009 suggested naive T cells predominated. J usage was most co-twin-similar in 8 of 16 pairs, V in 13. Nucleotide-identical clonotype sharing was significantly higher within monozygotic CF twin pairs than between unrelated CF individuals.

V gave up 5 bases and J gave up 1 base, with 13 bases separating them. The CDR3 is made up of 15 amino acids. CDR1 is SNHLY and CDR2 is FYNNEI in the germline V gene. The protocol was immunoSEQ multiplex PCR, while the TCRdb copy is restricted to in-frame clones and leaves out a portion. In the table there are roughly 32,000 clones, approximately 97% of which are singletons. The V call is TRBV2, the J call TRBJ2-3; D is unresolved. Sequencing used blood. The clonotype was recovered from a girl under 10 years old with cystic fibrosis. CDR3 protein: CASSQNPRGTDTQYF. The CDR3 bases are TGTGCCAGCAGTCAAAACCCCCGGGGCACAGATACGCAGTATTTT.